The clone carrying this T cell receptor (beta chain) was seen a handful of times. CDR3 length: 20 residues. V shed 7 bases and J 1 base; nucleotides not matched to a gene: 24. Germline lookup yields CDR1 SGHRS and CDR2 YFSETQ. Unique molecular identifiers were used in preparing the TCRbeta library. Each CDR3 protein gets one entry after TCRdb re-called the PCR reads with MiXCR. This table has about a million distinct CDR3 sequences, roughly 31% appearing once. This sample stems from a study of T-cell reconstitution after alpha-beta-depleted transplantation in children. The chain couples TRBV5-1 to TRBJ2-3; 7 positions match TRBD2. The sequencing here drew on PBMCs, mostly from graft donor cells, taken 360 days after TCRalphabeta/CD19-depleted stem cell transplant. The sequence derives from a boy under two years old who had a stem cell transplant for SCID, so the T cells may come from the graft donor. CDR3 DNA sequence: TGCGCCAGCCTTACGGGGGAGGGCTTGGAGCGGGCAGTCGGCACAGATACGCAGTATTTT. Amino acid sequence: CASLTGEGLERAVGTDTQYF.